The 32 T cell receptor beta chains below come from one sample, sequenced in a study of pediatric ulcerative colitis. Repertoires were generated with immunoSEQ multiplex PCR, while TCRdb's copy carries only in-frame clones and drops some. Of some 37,000 clones listed, more than 70% were seen once; the top ten hold 0.65% to 0.75%. The rectum was sampled with one to two pinch biopsies at colonoscopy. Sequencing was performed on gut tissue. The receptors shown here come from a boy younger than 18 with moderate ulcerative colitis.

The chain uses TRBV4-1 and TRBJ2-7, with TRBD1 identical over 11 bases. The CDR3 length is 16 residues. Unmatched junction bases numbered 8, after V lost 0 bases and J lost 7 bases. Germline CDR1 MGHRA, CDR2 YSYEKL. CDR3 in DNA: TGCGCCAGCAGCCAAGAAGCAATGGACAGGGGGCGTGAGCAGTACTTC. Translation: CASSQEAMDRGREQYF.

The genes are TRBV19 and TRBJ2-6, with 10 nucleotides matching TRBD2. This CDR3 is 17 amino acids long. The germline V gene encodes CDR1 LNHDA and CDR2 SQIVND (reference sequence). The trim removed 6 bases at V and 2 bases at J, leaving 7 bases unmatched. The CDR3 spells CASSRAGGKAGANVLTF. Written as DNA, the CDR3 is TGTGCCAGTAGCCGAGCGGGAGGGAAGGCTGGGGCCAACGTCCTGACTTTC.

There are a few counts of this clone. The DNA for the CDR3 is TGTGCCAGCAGCACCAGGACAGGGCGGGGGACAGATACGCAGTATTTT. This codes for CASSTRTGRGTDTQYF. The chain couples TRBV13 to TRBJ2-3, with a possible D match to TRBD1 (8 bases). The V gene lost 5 bases and the J gene lost 3 bases, with 18 bases spanning the gap. There are 16 residues in the CDR3. Per the germline V gene, CDR1 is PRHDT and CDR2 is FYEKMQ (reference sequence).

This clone has just a few counts. The rearrangement joins TRBV2 to TRBJ2-6; 12 bases are a match to TRBD2. Unmatched junction bases numbered 3, after V lost 6 bases and J lost 0 bases. Germline lookup yields CDR1 SNHLY and CDR2 FYNNEI. This CDR3 has 17 amino acids. CDR3 DNA sequence: TGTGCCAGCAGACCTAGCGGGAGGGCCTCTGGGGCCAACGTCCTGACTTTC. This gives the protein CASRPSGRASGANVLTF.

V usage is TRBV18 and J usage is TRBJ1-5; D remains unclear. V was cut by 5 bases and J by 0 bases, with 8 bases left in between. CDR1 and CDR2 (germline): KGHSH, LQKENI. The CDR3 loop spans 14 amino acids. CDR3 bases: TGTGCCAGCTCATTTCAGGATAGCAATCAGCCCCAGCATTTT. Translating gives CASSFQDSNQPQHF. The variable domain in full, completed from reference TRBV18 and TRBJ1-5, reads NAGVMQNPRHLVRRRGQEARLRCSPMKGHSHVYWYRQLPEEGLKFMVYLQKENIIDESGMPKERFSAEFPKEGPSILRIQQVVRGDSAAYFCASSFQDSNQPQHFGDGTRLSIL.

The rearrangement uses TRBV6-4 and TRBJ1-1; D gene ambiguous. The CDR3 extends over 14 amino acids. Germline CDR1 reads MRHNA; CDR2 reads SNTAGT. V lost 4 bases and J lost 1, with 10 bases in between. CDR3 sequence (DNA): TGTGCCAGCAGTGCCCACAAGGGGAACACTGAAGCTTTCTTT. This encodes CASSAHKGNTEAFF.

The chain joins TRBV28 to TRBJ2-2, with D possibly matching TRBD1 (5 bases). Per the germline V gene, CDR1 is MDHEN and CDR2 is SYDVKM. The V end was cut by 3 bases, the J end by 2 bases, with 13 bases between. The CDR3 length is 16 residues. DNA of the CDR3: TGTGCCAGCAGTTTTTTTAGTCAGGGTAACACCGGGGAGCTGTTTTTT. Amino acids: CASSFFSQGNTGELFF.

The chain joins TRBV29-1 to TRBJ1-1, with D tentatively TRBD1 (6 bases). The CDR3 is 14 amino acids. Germline V CDR1 and CDR2: SQVTM, ANQGSEA. Trimming removed 3 bases at V and 5 bases at J, with 16 bases between. CDR3 sequence: CSVEGGPPGTEAFF. CDR3 nucleotides: TGCAGCGTTGAGGGGGGGCCGCCTGGAACTGAAGCTTTCTTT.

This chain links TRBV18 with TRBJ2-7; D remains unclear. V was cut by 2 bases and J by 3 bases, with 8 bases left in between. CDR1 and CDR2 from the germline V gene are KGHSH and LQKENI. CDR3 length equals 13 residues. The CDR3 region is CASSPGQLYEQYF. CDR3 nucleotide sequence: TGTGCCAGCTCACCAGGGCAGCTCTACGAGCAGTACTTC.

The gene calls are TRBV5-1 and TRBJ2-7; D assignment may be TRBD1 or TRBD2 (5 bases each). Germline lookup yields CDR1 SGHRS and CDR2 YFSETQ. The V end lost 0 bases, the J end lost 4 bases, and 8 bases lay between the germline ends. CDR3 size: 13 residues. CDR3 bases: TGCGCCAGCAGCTTGGTGGGGGTTTACGAGCAGTACTTC. Protein: CASSLVGVYEQYF. The full variable domain, rest sourced from reference TRBV5-1 and TRBJ2-7, is KAGVTQTPRYLIKTRGQQVTLSCSPISGHRSVSWYQQTPGQGLQFLFEYFSETQRNKGNFPGRFSGRQFSNSRSEMNVSTLELGDSALYLCASSLVGVYEQYFGPGTRLTVT.

The chain couples TRBV2 to TRBJ1-1, with TRBD1 matching 8 bases. The CDR3 covers 13 residues. The germline gives CDR1 SNHLY, CDR2 FYNNEI. V shed 8 bases and J 1 base; nucleotides not matched to a gene: 3. CDR3 in DNA: TGTGCCAGCCAGGACAGGGAGAACACTGAAGCTTTCTTT. It specifies CASQDRENTEAFF.

The chain uses TRBV28 and TRBJ2-7; D not certain. Per the germline V gene, CDR1 is MDHEN and CDR2 is SYDVKM. Deletions cut 1 base from V and 1 base from J, with 11 bases between. CDR3 size: 15 residues. CDR3 in amino acids: CASSLFYFRSYEQYF. The CDR3 DNA reads as TGTGCCAGCAGTTTATTTTATTTCAGATCCTACGAGCAGTACTTC.

The rearrangement links TRBV18 to TRBJ2-1; 14 bases match TRBD2. The CDR3 loop spans 15 amino acids. V was clipped by 2 bases and J by 8 bases; unmatched bases: 2. CDR1 is KGHSH, CDR2 LQKENI, per germline. The CDR3 protein is CASSPGTSGGHEQFF. CDR3 DNA: TGTGCCAGCTCACCAGGGACTAGCGGGGGACATGAGCAGTTCTTC. Full variable domain (remainder filled in from reference TRBV18 and TRBJ2-1): NAGVMQNPRHLVRRRGQEARLRCSPMKGHSHVYWYRQLPEEGLKFMVYLQKENIIDESGMPKERFSAEFPKEGPSILRIQQVVRGDSAAYFCASSPGTSGGHEQFFGPGTRLTVL.

The J gene is TRBJ1-1, the V gene TRBV5-1; 8 positions match TRBD1. The CDR3 length is 14 residues. Germline trimming cut 3 bases from V and 5 bases from J; bases unmatched to any gene: 6. Germline values: CDR1 SGHRS, CDR2 YFSETQ. Written as DNA, the CDR3 is TGCGCCAGCAGCTCCCAGGGGGCGGGAACTGAAGCTTTCTTT. Translation gives CASSSQGAGTEAFF.

CDR3 sequence reads: CASSLRAGSGTDTQYF. The DNA of the CDR3 is TGCGCCAGCAGCTTGCGAGCGGGGAGTGGGACAGATACGCAGTATTTT. The V call is TRBV5-1, the J call TRBJ2-3, with 7 bases matching TRBD2. The CDR3 totals 16 residues. Losses at the gene ends were 1 base for V and 3 bases for J; bases not matched to a gene: 8. CDR1 and CDR2 (germline): SGHRS, YFSETQ. The complete variable domain, with remaining parts taken from reference TRBV5-1 and TRBJ2-3, reads KAGVTQTPRYLIKTRGQQVTLSCSPISGHRSVSWYQQTPGQGLQFLFEYFSETQRNKGNFPGRFSGRQFSNSRSEMNVSTLELGDSALYLCASSLRAGSGTDTQYFGPGTRLTVL.

This clone is medium-sized. This chain connects TRBV9 to TRBJ1-1, with D perhaps matching TRBD1 (5 bases). Trimming left V 0 bases short and J 7 bases short, with 10 bases between. The CDR3 spans 13 residues. Germline CDR1 and CDR2: SGDLS and YYNGEE. CDR3 residues: CASSVGGDSEAFF. In DNA, the CDR3 is TGTGCCAGCAGCGTAGGGGGGGATAGTGAAGCTTTCTTT.

CDR3 in DNA: TGTGCCAGCAGGACGGGACAATTGAATGGTGGCTACACCTTC. It encodes CASRTGQLNGGYTF. V usage is TRBV28 and J usage is TRBJ1-2, with TRBD1 as a possible D gene (6 bases). CDR1 and CDR2 from the germline V gene are MDHEN and SYDVKM. V gave up 6 bases and J gave up 7 bases, with 18 bases separating them. The CDR3 is 14 residues long.

This clone was recorded a few times. The V and J genes are TRBV2 and TRBJ2-7; perhaps TRBD2 as D (7 bases). Germline CDR1 and CDR2: SNHLY and FYNNEI. The V end lost 9 bases, the J end lost 4 bases, and 13 bases lay between the germline ends. The CDR3 sequence is 12 residues long. The CDR3 loop reads CASRGGAYEQYF. CDR3 bases: TGTGCCAGTAGGGGGGGTGCGTACGAGCAGTACTTC.

The CDR3 sequence: CASSLGLAGVGNEQFF. CDR3 bases: TGCGCCAGCAGCTTGGGACTAGCGGGAGTGGGAAATGAGCAGTTCTTC. V is TRBV5-1 and J is TRBJ2-1; 12 bases match TRBD2. The CDR3 extends over 16 amino acids. Germline trimming cut 0 bases from V and 7 bases from J; bases unmatched to any gene: 5. CDR1 and CDR2 from the germline V gene are SGHRS and YFSETQ.

The CDR3 sequence: CAISEETSGRLNEQFF. As DNA, the CDR3 is TGTGCCATCAGTGAAGAAACTAGCGGGAGACTCAATGAGCAGTTCTTC. The rearrangement links TRBV10-3 to TRBJ2-1; 11 bases fit TRBD2. This CDR3 has 16 residues. Germline CDR1 is ENHRY and CDR2 is SYGVKD. V lost 3 bases and J lost 6; bases outside the gene matches: 7.

The chain couples TRBV30 to TRBJ2-7; D may be TRBD2 (5 bases). The CDR3 spans 12 residues. V was pared by 1 base and J by 7 bases, with 11 bases between. Germline values: CDR1 GTSNPN, CDR2 SVGIG (reference sequence). The CDR3: CAWSGPGSEQYF. In DNA, the CDR3 is TGTGCCTGGAGTGGGCCGGGAAGTGAGCAGTACTTC.

The chain links TRBV9 to TRBJ1-2; weak D call: TRBD1 (6 bases). Trimming pared 4 bases from V and 2 bases from J, leaving 12 bases between. The CDR3 runs 14 residues. Germline V gives CDR1 SGDLS, CDR2 YYNGEE. CDR3 loop: CASSPQGGNYGYTF. DNA of the CDR3: TGTGCCAGCAGCCCCCAAGGGGGGAACTATGGCTACACCTTC.

The V gene is TRBV20-1, the J gene TRBJ2-1, with a weak D call TRBD1 (6 bases). V gave up 6 bases and J gave up 8 bases, with 8 bases separating them. Germline-derived CDR1 and CDR2 are DFQATT and SNEGSKA (reference sequence). This CDR3 region has 10 residues. The CDR3 region is CSAAGDEQFF. Here the CDR3 DNA reads TGCAGTGCCGCAGGGGATGAGCAGTTCTTC.

The rearrangement uses TRBV30 and TRBJ2-2, with TRBD2 as a possible D gene (5 bases). The CDR3 consists of 13 residues. Trimming pared 7 bases from V and 5 bases from J, leaving 14 bases between. CDR1 GTSNPN and CDR2 SVGIG come from the germline V gene (reference sequence). CDR3 sequence reads: CAFSKSGTGELFF. The CDR3 DNA is TGTGCCTTTTCCAAGAGCGGAACCGGGGAGCTGTTTTTT.

This clone was counted only a few times. The chain recombines TRBV5-8 with TRBJ2-7; D is possibly TRBD2 (5 bases). The CDR3 runs 13 residues. The germline V and J ends were trimmed by 1 base and 3 bases, with 8 bases remaining between them. The germline CDR1 and CDR2 sequences are SGHTS and YDEGEE. The CDR3 protein is CASSLSGVYEQYF. DNA of the CDR3: TGTGCCAGCAGCTTGTCCGGGGTCTACGAGCAGTACTTC.

This clone has a single count. The CDR3 loop reads CASSRLGGAQPQHF. The DNA for the CDR3 is TGTGCCAGCAGTAGGCTAGGTGGGGCTCAGCCCCAGCATTTT. This chain joins TRBV6-1 and TRBJ1-5; D might be TRBD1 (5 bases). CDR1 is MNHNS, CDR2 SASEGT, per germline. The CDR3 is 14 amino acids. The V end lost 5 bases, the J end lost 6 bases, and 14 bases lay between the germline ends.

Written as DNA, the CDR3 is TGTGCCAGCAGCTTAGTTACAATAAGTAATTCACCCCTCCACTTT. Its translation: CASSLVTISNSPLHF. V gene TRBV7-2 combines with J gene TRBJ1-6, with D unclear. Per the germline V gene, CDR1 is SGHTA and CDR2 is FQGNSA. Trimming pared 1 base from V and 6 bases from J, leaving 10 bases between. This CDR3 is 15 amino acids long.

The V gene is TRBV15, the J gene TRBJ2-1, with D unclear. Germline CDR1 is LNHNV and CDR2 is YYDKDF (reference sequence). The V gene lost 3 bases and the J gene lost 6 bases, with 18 bases spanning the gap. The length of the CDR3 is 16 residues. In DNA, the CDR3 is TGTGCCACCAGCAGTTTTCCCTGGCTGCAGGTCAATGAGCAGTTCTTC. Amino acids: CATSSFPWLQVNEQFF.

V usage is TRBV7-7 and J usage is TRBJ2-5; D gene ambiguous. Trimming stripped 1 base from V and 0 bases from J, with 6 bases between. Germline V gene data show CDR1 as SSHAT and CDR2 as FNYEAQ (reference sequence). The CDR3 extends over 14 amino acids. The CDR3, as DNA: TGTGCCAGCAGCTTAGATGCTTACCAAGAGACCCAGTACTTC. Translated: CASSLDAYQETQYF.

V is TRBV19 and J is TRBJ1-1; D call uncertain. The CDR3 totals 13 residues. V lost 10 bases and J lost 1, with 13 bases in between. Germline assignment: CDR1 LNHDA and CDR2 SQIVND (reference sequence). CDR3 in amino acids: CAITDGPNTEAFF. Written as DNA, the CDR3 is TGTGCCATCACGGACGGACCGAACACTGAAGCTTTCTTT.

The chain couples TRBV14 to TRBJ2-7, with unresolved D. V lost 4 bases to trimming and J lost 2 bases, with 6 bases between them. In germline, CDR1 is SGHDN, CDR2 FVKESK. This CDR3 has 12 residues. This CDR3 is CASSLTAYEQYF. DNA for the CDR3: TGTGCCAGCAGCCTGACGGCCTACGAGCAGTACTTC.

The DNA for the CDR3 is TGTGCCAGTAGGAACCGTCGTACTGGGGAGAACACTGAAGCTTTCTTT. Encoded protein: CASRNRRTGENTEAFF. The gene calls are TRBV19 and TRBJ1-1, with unresolved D. This CDR3 has 16 amino acids. Germline V gives CDR1 LNHDA, CDR2 SQIVND (reference sequence). Trimming pared 6 bases from V and 1 base from J, leaving 18 bases between.